This TCR beta chain stems from a study of beta chain features in type 1 diabetes. This clone has just a few counts. CDR3 length: 13 amino acids. Trimming removed 4 bases at V and 2 bases at J, with 12 bases between. The V gene's germline CDR1 is SQVTM and CDR2 ANQGSEA. Since all of the isolated RNA was reverse transcribed, expressed TCRB transcripts were what got sequenced. TCRdb's table, derived via immunoSEQ multiplex PCR, lists solely in-frame clones and lacks some. There are fewer than 550,000 clones in the sample; roughly 10% occur only once, and 0.04% to 0.05% lies in the top ten. Material for sequencing was naive CD4+ T cells from blood. The TCR comes from a woman aged 18-29 years in good health. V is TRBV29-1 and J is TRBJ2-7; D not certain. CDR3: CSVVKGITYEQYF. For the CDR3, the DNA is TGCAGCGTTGTTAAGGGAATAACCTACGAGCAGTACTTC.